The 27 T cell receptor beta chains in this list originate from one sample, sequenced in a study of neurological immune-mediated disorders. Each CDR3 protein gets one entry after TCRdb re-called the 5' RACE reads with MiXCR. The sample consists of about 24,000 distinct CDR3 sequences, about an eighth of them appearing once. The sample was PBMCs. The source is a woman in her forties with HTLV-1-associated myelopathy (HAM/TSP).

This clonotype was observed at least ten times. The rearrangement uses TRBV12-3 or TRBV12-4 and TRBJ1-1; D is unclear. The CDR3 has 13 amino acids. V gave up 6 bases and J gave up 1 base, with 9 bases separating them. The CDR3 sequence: CASSIRPNTEAFF. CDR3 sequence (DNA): TGTGCCAGCAGCATCCGTCCGAACACTGAAGCTTTCTTT.

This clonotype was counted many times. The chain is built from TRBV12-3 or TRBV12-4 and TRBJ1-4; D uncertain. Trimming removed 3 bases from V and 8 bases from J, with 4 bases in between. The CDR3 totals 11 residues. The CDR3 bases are TGTGCCAGCAGTTTCCAGGAAAAACTGTTTTTT. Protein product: CASSFQEKLFF.

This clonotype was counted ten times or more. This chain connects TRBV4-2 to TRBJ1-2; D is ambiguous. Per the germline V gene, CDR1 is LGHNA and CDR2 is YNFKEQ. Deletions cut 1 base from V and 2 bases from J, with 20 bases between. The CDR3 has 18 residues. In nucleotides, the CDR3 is TGTGCCAGCAGCCAAGGTGGATTGTCCGGGGTTGAGAACTATGGCTACACCTTC. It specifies CASSQGGLSGVENYGYTF.

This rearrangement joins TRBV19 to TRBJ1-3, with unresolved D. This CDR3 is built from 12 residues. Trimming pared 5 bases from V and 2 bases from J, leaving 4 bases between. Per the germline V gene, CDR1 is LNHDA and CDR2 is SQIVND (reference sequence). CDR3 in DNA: TGTGCCAGTAGTGTGGCTGGAAACACCATATATTTT. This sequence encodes CASSVAGNTIYF.

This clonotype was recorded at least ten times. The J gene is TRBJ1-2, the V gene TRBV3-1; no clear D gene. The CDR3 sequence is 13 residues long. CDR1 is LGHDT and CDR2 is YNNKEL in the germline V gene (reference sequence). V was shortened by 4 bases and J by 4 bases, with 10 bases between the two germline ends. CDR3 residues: CASSPMAFYGYTF. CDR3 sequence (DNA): TGTGCCAGCAGCCCCATGGCCTTCTATGGCTACACCTTC.

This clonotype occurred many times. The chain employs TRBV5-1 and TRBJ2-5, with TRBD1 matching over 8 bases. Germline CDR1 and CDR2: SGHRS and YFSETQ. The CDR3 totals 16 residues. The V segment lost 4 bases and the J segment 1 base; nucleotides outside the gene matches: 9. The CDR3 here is CASSAKKQGAQETQYF. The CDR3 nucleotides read TGCGCCAGCAGCGCCAAAAAGCAGGGGGCCCAAGAGACCCAGTACTTC.

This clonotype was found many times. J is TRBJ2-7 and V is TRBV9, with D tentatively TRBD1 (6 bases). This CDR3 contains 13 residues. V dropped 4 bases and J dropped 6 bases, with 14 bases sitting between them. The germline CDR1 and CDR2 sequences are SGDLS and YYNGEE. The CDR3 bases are TGTGCCAGCAGCTCCCGACAGGCTGGCGAGCAGTACTTC. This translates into CASSSRQAGEQYF. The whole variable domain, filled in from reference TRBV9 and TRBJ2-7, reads DSGVTQTPKHLITATGQRVTLRCSPRSGDLSVYWYQQSLDQGLQFLIQYYNGEERAKGNILERFSAQQFPDLHSELNLSSLELGDSALYFCASSSRQAGEQYFGPGTRLTVT.

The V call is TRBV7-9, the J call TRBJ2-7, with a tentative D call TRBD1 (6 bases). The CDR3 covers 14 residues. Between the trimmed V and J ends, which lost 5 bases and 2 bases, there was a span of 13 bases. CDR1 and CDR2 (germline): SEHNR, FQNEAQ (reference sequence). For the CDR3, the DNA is TGTGCCAGCAGCCCGACAGGTAGAACCTACGAGCAGTACTTC. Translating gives CASSPTGRTYEQYF.

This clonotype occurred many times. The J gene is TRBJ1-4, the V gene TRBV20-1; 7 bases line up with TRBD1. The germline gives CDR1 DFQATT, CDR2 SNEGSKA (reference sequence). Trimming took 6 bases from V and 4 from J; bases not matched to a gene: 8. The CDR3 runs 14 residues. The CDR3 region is CSAATGTVNEKLFF. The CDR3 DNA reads TGCAGTGCGGCTACCGGGACAGTTAATGAAAAACTGTTTTTT.

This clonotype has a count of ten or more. CDR3 nucleotide sequence: TGCGCCAGCGCTCCGACAGGGGGCGTGCAGACCCAGTACTTC. The encoded protein is CASAPTGGVQTQYF. V is TRBV5-1 and J is TRBJ2-5; the match to TRBD1 covers 10 bases. The V gene end was trimmed by 7 bases and the J gene end by 6 bases; junction bases not matched to a gene: 9. CDR1 is SGHRS, CDR2 YFSETQ, per germline. This CDR3 is 14 amino acids long.

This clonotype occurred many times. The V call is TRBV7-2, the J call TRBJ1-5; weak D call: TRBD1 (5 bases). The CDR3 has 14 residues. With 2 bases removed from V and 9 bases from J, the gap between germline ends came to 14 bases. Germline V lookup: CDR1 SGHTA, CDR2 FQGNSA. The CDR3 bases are TGTGCCAGCAGCTTAAGCAGGGACGGAAGGCCCCAGCATTTT. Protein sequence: CASSLSRDGRPQHF.

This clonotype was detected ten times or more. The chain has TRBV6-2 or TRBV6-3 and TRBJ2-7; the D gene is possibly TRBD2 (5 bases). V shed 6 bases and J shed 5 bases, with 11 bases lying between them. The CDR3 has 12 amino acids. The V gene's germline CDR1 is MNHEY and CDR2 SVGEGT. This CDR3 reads CASSFGGNEQYF. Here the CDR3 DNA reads TGTGCCAGCAGCTTTGGAGGAAACGAGCAGTACTTC.

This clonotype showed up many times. This CDR3 reads CASSVTSDSSYNEQFF. The CDR3, as DNA: TGTGCCAGCAGCGTTACGAGCGACTCCTCCTACAATGAGCAGTTCTTC. The V gene is TRBV9, the J gene TRBJ2-1; D is unclear. Per germline, CDR1 SGDLS and CDR2 YYNGEE. The CDR3 spans 16 residues. V lost 2 bases to trimming and J lost 0 bases, with 12 bases between them.

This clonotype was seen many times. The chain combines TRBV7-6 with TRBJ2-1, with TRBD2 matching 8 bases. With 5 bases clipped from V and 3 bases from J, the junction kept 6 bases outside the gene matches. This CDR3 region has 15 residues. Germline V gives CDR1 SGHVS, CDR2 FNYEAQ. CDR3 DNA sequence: TGTGCCAGCAGCCCCGGGGGGGCCCTCTACAATGAGCAGTTCTTC. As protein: CASSPGGALYNEQFF.

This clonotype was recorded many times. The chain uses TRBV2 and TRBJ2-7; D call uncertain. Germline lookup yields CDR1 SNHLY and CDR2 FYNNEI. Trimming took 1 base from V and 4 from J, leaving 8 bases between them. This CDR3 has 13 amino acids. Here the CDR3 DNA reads TGTGCCAGCAGTGAAGTCCGGGCTTACGAGCAGTACTTC. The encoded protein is CASSEVRAYEQYF. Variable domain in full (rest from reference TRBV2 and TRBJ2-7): EPEVTQTPSHQVTQMGQEVILRCVPISNHLYFYWYRQILGQKVEFLVSFYNNEISEKSEIFDDQFSVERPDGSNFTLKIRSTKLEDSAMYFCASSEVRAYEQYFGPGTRLTVT.

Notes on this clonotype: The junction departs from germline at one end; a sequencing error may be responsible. CDR3 bases: TGTGCCAGCAGTTACGGATCAGGGGGCACTGAAGATTTCTTT. Residues: CASSYGSGGTEDFF. This chain uses TRBV6-5 with TRBJ1-1, with 8 bases matching TRBD1. The CDR3 length is 14 residues. CDR1 is MNHEY, CDR2 SVGAGI, per germline.

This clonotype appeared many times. This CDR3 reads CAISPSDRGNTEAFF. The CDR3 region has the DNA TGTGCCATCAGTCCGTCGGACAGGGGAAACACTGAAGCTTTCTTT. The chain has TRBV10-3 and TRBJ1-1; 9 bases line up with TRBD1. The CDR3 spans 15 residues. In germline, CDR1 is ENHRY, CDR2 SYGVKD. Trimming took 5 bases from V and 2 from J; bases not matched to a gene: 6.

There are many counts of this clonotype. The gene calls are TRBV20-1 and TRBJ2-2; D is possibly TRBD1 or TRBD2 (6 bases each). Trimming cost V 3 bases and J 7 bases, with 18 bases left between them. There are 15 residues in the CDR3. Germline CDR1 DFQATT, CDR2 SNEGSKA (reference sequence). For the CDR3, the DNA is TGCAGTGCTAGTCTTCCGGGGGCTCTTGTCGGGGAGCTGTTTTTT. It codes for CSASLPGALVGELFF.

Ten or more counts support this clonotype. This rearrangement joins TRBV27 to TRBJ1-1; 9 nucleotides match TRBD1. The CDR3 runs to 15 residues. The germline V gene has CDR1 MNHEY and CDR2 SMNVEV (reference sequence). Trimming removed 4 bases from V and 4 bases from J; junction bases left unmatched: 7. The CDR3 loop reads CASSSQGAQGTEAFF. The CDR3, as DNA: TGTGCCAGCAGTTCACAGGGGGCGCAGGGCACTGAAGCTTTCTTT.

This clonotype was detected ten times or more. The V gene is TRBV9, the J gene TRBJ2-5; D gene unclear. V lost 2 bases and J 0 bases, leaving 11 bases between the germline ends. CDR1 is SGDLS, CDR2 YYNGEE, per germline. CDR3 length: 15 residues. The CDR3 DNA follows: TGTGCCAGCAGCGTTATTTATCGGGACCAAGAGACCCAGTACTTC. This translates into CASSVIYRDQETQYF.

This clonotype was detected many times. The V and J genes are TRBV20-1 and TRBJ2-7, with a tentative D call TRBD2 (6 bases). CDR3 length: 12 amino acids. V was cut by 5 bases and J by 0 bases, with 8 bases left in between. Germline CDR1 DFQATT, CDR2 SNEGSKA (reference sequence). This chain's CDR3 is CSASGLSYEQYF. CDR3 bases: TGCAGTGCTTCGGGACTCTCCTACGAGCAGTACTTC.

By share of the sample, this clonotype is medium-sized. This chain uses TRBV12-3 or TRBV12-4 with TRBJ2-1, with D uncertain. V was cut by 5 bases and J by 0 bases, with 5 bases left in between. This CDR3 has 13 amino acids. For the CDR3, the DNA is TGTGCCAGCAGTAGTCTCTCCTACAATGAGCAGTTCTTC. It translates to CASSSLSYNEQFF.

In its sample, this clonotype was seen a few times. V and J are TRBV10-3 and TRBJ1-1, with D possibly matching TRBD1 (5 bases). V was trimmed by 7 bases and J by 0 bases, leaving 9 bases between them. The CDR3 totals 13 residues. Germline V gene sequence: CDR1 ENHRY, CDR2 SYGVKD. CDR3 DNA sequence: TGTGCCATCAAGGCAGGGATGAACACTGAAGCTTTCTTT. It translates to CAIKAGMNTEAFF.

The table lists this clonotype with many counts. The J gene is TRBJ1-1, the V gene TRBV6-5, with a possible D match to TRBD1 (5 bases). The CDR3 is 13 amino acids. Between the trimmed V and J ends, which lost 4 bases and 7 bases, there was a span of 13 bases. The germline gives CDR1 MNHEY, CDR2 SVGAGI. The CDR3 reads CASSFGSGGEAFF. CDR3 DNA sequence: TGTGCCAGCAGTTTCGGGTCCGGGGGTGAAGCTTTCTTT.

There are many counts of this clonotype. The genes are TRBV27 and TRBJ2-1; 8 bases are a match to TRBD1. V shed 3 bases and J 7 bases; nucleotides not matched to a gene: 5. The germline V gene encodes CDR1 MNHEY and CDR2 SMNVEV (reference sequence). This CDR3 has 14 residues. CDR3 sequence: CASSFNRGSNEQFF. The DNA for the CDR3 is TGTGCCAGCAGTTTTAACAGGGGGAGTAATGAGCAGTTCTTC.

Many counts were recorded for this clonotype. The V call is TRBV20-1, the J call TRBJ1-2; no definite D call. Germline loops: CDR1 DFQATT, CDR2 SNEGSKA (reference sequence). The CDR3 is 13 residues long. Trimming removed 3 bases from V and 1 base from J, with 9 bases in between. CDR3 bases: TGCAGTGCTAGGGGCGGTTATAACTATGGCTACACCTTC. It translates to CSARGGYNYGYTF.

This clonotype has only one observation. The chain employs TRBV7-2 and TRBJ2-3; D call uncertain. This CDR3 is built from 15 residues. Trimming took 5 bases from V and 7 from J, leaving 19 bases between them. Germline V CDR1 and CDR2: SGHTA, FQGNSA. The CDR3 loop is CASSQQTPGPNTQYF. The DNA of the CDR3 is TGTGCCAGCAGCCAACAGACCCCGGGTCCTAATACGCAGTATTTT.